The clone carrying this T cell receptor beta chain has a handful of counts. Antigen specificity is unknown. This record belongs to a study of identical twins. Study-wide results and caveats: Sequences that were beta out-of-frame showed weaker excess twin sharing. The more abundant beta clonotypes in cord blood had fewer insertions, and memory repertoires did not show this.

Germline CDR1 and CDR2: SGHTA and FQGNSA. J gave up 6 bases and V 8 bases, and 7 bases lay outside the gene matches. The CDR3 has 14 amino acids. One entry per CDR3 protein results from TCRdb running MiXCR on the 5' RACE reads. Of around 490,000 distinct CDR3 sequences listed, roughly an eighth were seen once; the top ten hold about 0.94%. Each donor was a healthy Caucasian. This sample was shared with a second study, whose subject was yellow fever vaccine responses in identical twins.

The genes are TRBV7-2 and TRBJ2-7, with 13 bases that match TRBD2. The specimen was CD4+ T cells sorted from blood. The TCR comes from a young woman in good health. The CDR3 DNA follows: TGTGCCAGCTGCCGGACTAGCGGGAGTTCCGAGCAGTACTTC. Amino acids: CASCRTSGSSEQYF.